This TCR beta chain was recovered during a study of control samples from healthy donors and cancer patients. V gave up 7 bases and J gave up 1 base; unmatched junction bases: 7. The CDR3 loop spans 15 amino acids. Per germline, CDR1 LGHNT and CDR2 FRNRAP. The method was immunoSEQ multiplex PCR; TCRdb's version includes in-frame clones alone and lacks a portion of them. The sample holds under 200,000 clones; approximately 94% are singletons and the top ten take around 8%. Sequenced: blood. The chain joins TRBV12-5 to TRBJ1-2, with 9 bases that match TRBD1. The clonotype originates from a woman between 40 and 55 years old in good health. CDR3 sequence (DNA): TGTGCTAGTGCTGCGTGGACAGGGGATAACTATGGCTACACCTTC. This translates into CASAAWTGDNYGYTF.